The clone carrying this T cell receptor beta chain showed up many times. Patients showing uncontrolled infection, other autoimmune disease, pregnancy or lactation were ineligible. This entry comes from a study of T cells in Graves' hyperthyroidism and ophthalmopathy. Overall study context: At initial diagnosis, before any treatment had begun, peripheral blood was obtained.

Per germline, CDR1 GTSNPN and CDR2 SVGIG (reference sequence). The CDR3 is 13 residues long. With 3 bases removed from V and 3 bases from J, the gap between germline ends came to 9 bases. Authors of the study amplified TCR beta CDR3 regions from RNA transcripts. In the first-round RT-PCR of the TCR CDR3, the HTBI primer set was used. TCRdb processed the multiplex PCR reads anew with MiXCR; each CDR3 protein has one entry. The table records some 490,000 distinct CDR3 sequences, about 16% of them present only once. The receptor comes from a woman in her 30s with Graves' ophthalmopathy. The genes are TRBV30 and TRBJ2-1; no reliable D call. The sequenced sample consisted of blood. CDR3 bases: TGTGCCTGGAGCCAGCCAGGCTACAATGAGCAGTTCTTC. Translating gives CAWSQPGYNEQFF.